The text below deals with one T cell receptor beta chain. This clone was counted between two and nine times. Its cognate antigen has yet to be identified. No base qualities exist here, and no much larger clone lies one base off it. This entry comes from a study of beta chain features in type 1 diabetes (dated by TCRdb to the late 2010s). Notes on the research overall: No differences in mean age, gender distribution, total cell number or subset yield were found between patients and healthy donors. A total of roughly 98,000,000 sorted cells were examined across all samples, and a strong correlation was observed between cell number per subset and RNA yield. Regulatory and stem cell-like memory subsets were isolated from only 8 patients and about eight healthy donors, whereas naive and central memory subsets came from all 28 donors. The study compared TCRB repertoires of sorted circulating CD4+ T cell subsets between recently diagnosed type 1 diabetes patients and matched healthy donors.

The germline V gene provides CDR1 SNHLY and CDR2 FYNNEI. V has 5 bases trimmed and J has 2 bases trimmed; junction bases matching no gene number 5. The CDR3 measures 14 amino acids from cysteine to phenylalanine. The CDR3 DNA has 42 bases and is translated from base 1. The entire isolated RNA was reverse transcribed using the High Capacity cDNA Reverse Transcription Kit, and thus expressed TCRB transcripts were sequenced. Deep immunoSEQ sequencing was applied to naive, central memory and regulatory T cell samples, giving an average of about 3.57 million total reads per sample. Sorted cells were lysed in RLT buffer and RNA was extracted with DNase-treated RNeasy Micro or Mini kits, depending on cell number. To prevent cross-contamination, every cell subset was processed on its own, while patient and healthy donor samples were processed together. The immunoSEQ multiplex PCR was used to amplify TCRB sequences from cDNA, yielding 87-bp fragments that span the CDR3 region. Sequencing of the amplicons was performed on the Illumina HiSeq platform. Per the source publication's procedure: Synthetic template baselines were used to correct PCR bias computationally, reads within Hamming distance 2 were collapsed, and singletons that could not be merged were discarded. By aligning reads against IMGT, V, D and J genes, CDR3 length, and insertions or deletions at six rearrangement sites were assigned. Within each subset, clonotype counts were normalized to sorted cell number, and only after that were true diversity and Gini coefficients computed with the tcR R package. Repertoire sharing was quantified using the overlap coefficient calculated on TCRB nucleotide sequences. As a proxy for the pre-selection repertoire, out-of-frame TCRB sequences from naive cells were analyzed. TCRdb provides this immuneACCESS table in a form limited to in-frame rearrangements. Some clones are lacking; in checked studies, under half of them reflect an unresolved V gene, and why the rest are absent is not known. V, J and clone size were drawn from that table, and D and trimming were deduced from the DNA. The sample yields about 270,000 clones; approximately 15% were counted once. More than 0.015% of the sample is held by the ten biggest clonotypes.

A single peripheral blood draw of around 120 mL on average was collected from each donor into heparinised tubes. A BD FACSAria II was used to sort naive, central memory, regulatory and stem cell-like memory CD4+ T cells with a panel that included CD45RO, CCR7, CD25, CD127, CD95 and CD27. Every sorted population had a purity above 95%. PBMCs were isolated right away by Lymphoprep density gradient centrifugation and were stained directly, without culture. So that batch effects would be minimized, each experiment stained and sorted samples in pairs, pairing one healthy donor with one patient. Findings and caveats that apply to the study as a whole: Because cDNA rather than genomic DNA was sequenced, highly expressing activated cells could have been over-represented, although no difference in activation and CD3 levels was found between groups. Only small numbers of individuals were included in the HLA sub-analyses, which left unresolved whether HLA type had any influence on TCRB rearrangement. Naive, central memory and regulatory TCRB repertoires appeared more similar among patients than among healthy donors. Fewer insertions and more nucleotide deletions at VDJ recombination sites were observed in patients with type 1 diabetes, implying thymic rearrangement abnormalities. A moderate but significant shortening of TCRB CDR3 length was observed in type 1 diabetes patients in all four CD4+ subsets. PCR might favor shorter templates, but patient and control samples were amplified and corrected together, so any skew would affect both groups equally.

The receptor comes from a young man with type 1 diabetes. Sequencing was done on a sample of naive CD4+ T cells from blood. The label giving this sample's cell subset or site can be read as: true naive CD4+ T cells. The rearrangement combines TRBV2 with TRBJ2-7, and 8 junction bases match TRBD1. The DNA reads TGTGCCAGCAGTCCGGGACAGGCGCCCTACGAGCAGTACTTC. This encodes CASSPGQAPYEQYF.